The source of this TCR beta chain is a study of response to subunit inactivated influenza vaccine (dated by TCRdb to the late 2010s). In terms of the full investigation: The study used deep quantitative T cell receptor repertoire profiling to track responses to a trivalent subunit inactivated influenza vaccine.

What the study reported, not specific to this receptor: According to the authors, only a limited number of new T cells may be recruited by each seasonal influenza vaccination.

Libraries came from RT-PCR. TCRdb names Illumina HiSeq 2500 as the instrument used. The public reads were run again by TCRdb, first through fastp at Q25 and then through MiXCR, and only productive beta chains were kept. Rows with a matching CDR3 protein are joined into one entry that keeps the most common DNA and genes. Here the sample has about 540,000 distinct CDR3 sequences; around 21% occur a single time. Around 2.8% of the sample lies in the top ten. Note on this clonotype: Its antigen is still unknown. No qualities accompany the bases; no much larger clone lies one base away.

A further study also used this sample, focusing on T cells expressing NK-cell markers. Drawing on the second study: The TCR beta cDNA libraries were made using 5'RACE template switching, a step that added both a universal primer site and unique molecular identifiers. TCR beta-chain repertoires were profiled in sorted CD3+CD56+NKG2C+, CD3+CD56+NKG2C- and CD3+CD56-NKG2C+ T-cell subsets from fewer than 10 donors. Seven of the eight sequenced donors were HCMV-seropositive and one was HCMV-seronegative. To restrict sorting to alphabetaTCR-expressing T cells, an anti-gammadeltaTCR antibody was added in several experiments. In six donors, the dominant CD3+CD56+NKG2C+ clonotypes ranked among the top 10 CD8+ clonotypes, making up 1.0-7.0% of CD8+ T cells. Those dominant clonotypes were again the most abundant among CD3+CD56-NKG2C+ cells in a few donors, at about 25-65%. It remained unclear whether the expanded NKG2C-expressing T cell clones were specific for HCMV antigens. The eight sequenced donors were randomly selected healthy volunteers, three men and five women. HCMV-specific IgG was detected in serum with a commercial ELISA kit to determine HCMV serostatus. Peripheral blood mononuclear cells were isolated from blood by Ficoll density gradient centrifugation. Using Miltenyi isolation kits, CD4+ and CD8+ T cells were isolated from PBMC through magnetic immunoseparation. Synthesis of cDNA was primed from the TCR beta constant segment and was followed by two consecutive PCR amplification steps. Illumina HiSeq 2000/2500, MiSeq or NextSeq was used to sequence libraries as 2 x 150 bp reads. Reads were demultiplexed and grouped by UMI with MIGEC, and clonotypes were assembled and quantified with MiTCR. Only TCR cDNA sequences supported by at least two reads were kept to exclude erroneous sequences. The tcR package was used for downstream repertoire analysis, and clonotypes were matched across fractions by CDR3 nucleotide sequence plus V segment. VDJmatch was used to annotate antigen specificity against VDJdb, with one amino acid substitution in CDR3 permitted.

Source: CD4+ T cells sorted from PBMCs, taken about 11 days after vaccination. The sequence was obtained from a man in his fifties who received an inactivated influenza vaccine. Donor details come from another sample of the same person, matched by shared clones.

The nucleotide sequence reads as follows: TGTGCCAGCAGCGCATCTGGGACAGGGAGGACAGATACGCAGTATTTT. Its amino acids are CASSASGTGRTDTQYF. The chain is made from TRBV6-1 and TRBJ2-3, and 9 bases in between align with TRBD1. V is cut back by 6 bases and J by 3 bases, with 10 bases in the junction unmatched. CDR1 and CDR2 were assigned from the germline V gene as MNHNS and SASEGT. From the cysteine through the phenylalanine, the CDR3 covers 16 amino acids. Only the CDR3 region is kept as DNA, spanning 48 bases read in frame from base 1.